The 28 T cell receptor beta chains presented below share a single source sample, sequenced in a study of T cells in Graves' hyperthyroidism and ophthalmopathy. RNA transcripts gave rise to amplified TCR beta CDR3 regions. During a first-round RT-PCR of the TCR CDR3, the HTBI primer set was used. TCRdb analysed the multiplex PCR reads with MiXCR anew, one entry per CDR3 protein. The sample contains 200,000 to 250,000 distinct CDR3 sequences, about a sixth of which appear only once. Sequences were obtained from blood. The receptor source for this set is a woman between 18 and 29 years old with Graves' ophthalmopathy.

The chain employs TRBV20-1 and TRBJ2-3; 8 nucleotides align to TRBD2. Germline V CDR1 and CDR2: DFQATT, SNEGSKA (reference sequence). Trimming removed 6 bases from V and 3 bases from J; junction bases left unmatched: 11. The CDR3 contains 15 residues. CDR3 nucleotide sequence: TGCAGTGCCCCAAAGGCGGGCGGGAGGACAGATACGCAGTATTTT. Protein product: CSAPKAGGRTDTQYF.

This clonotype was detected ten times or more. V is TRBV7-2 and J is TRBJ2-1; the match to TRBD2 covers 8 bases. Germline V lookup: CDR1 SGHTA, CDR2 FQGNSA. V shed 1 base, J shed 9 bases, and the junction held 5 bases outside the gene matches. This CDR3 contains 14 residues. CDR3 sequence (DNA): TGTGCCAGCAGCTTAGTTGCGGGAGGCGGTGAGCAGTTCTTC. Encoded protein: CASSLVAGGGEQFF.

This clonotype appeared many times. CDR3 sequence reads: CASTNRFTSYEQYF. The CDR3 DNA sequence: TGTGCCAGCACCAACAGGTTTACGTCCTACGAGCAGTACTTC. The chain uses TRBV2 and TRBJ2-7, with a tentative D call TRBD1 (5 bases). This CDR3 has 14 residues. The germline gives CDR1 SNHLY, CDR2 FYNNEI. Trimming cost V 7 bases and J 1 base, with 14 bases left between them.

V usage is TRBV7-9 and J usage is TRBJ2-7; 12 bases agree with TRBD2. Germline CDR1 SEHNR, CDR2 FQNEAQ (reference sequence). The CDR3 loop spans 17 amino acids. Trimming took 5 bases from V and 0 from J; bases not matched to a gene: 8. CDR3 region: CASSRGLAGSYSYEQYF. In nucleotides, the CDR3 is TGTGCCAGCAGCCGGGGACTAGCGGGTTCATACTCCTACGAGCAGTACTTC. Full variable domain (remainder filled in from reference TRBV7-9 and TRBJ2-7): DTGVSQNPRHKITKRGQNVTFRCDPISEHNRLYWYRQTLGQGPEFLTYFQNEAQLEKSRLLSDRFSAERPKGSFSTLEIQRTEQGDSAMYLCASSRGLAGSYSYEQYFGPGTRLTVT.

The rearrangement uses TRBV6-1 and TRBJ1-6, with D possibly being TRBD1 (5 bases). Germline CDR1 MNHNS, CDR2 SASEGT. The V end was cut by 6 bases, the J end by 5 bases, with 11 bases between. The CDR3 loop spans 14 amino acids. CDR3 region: CASRSDKNNSPLHF. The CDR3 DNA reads TGTGCCAGCAGGTCGGACAAAAATAATTCACCCCTCCACTTT.

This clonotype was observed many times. The CDR3 coding sequence is TGTGCCAGCACGACGAGTGTGGCCTACAATGAGCAGTTCTTC. Its translation: CASTTSVAYNEQFF. The chain couples TRBV6-1 to TRBJ2-1; D call uncertain. Germline assignment: CDR1 MNHNS and CDR2 SASEGT. The length of the CDR3 is 14 residues. Between the trimmed V and J ends, which lost 7 bases and 2 bases, there was a span of 12 bases.

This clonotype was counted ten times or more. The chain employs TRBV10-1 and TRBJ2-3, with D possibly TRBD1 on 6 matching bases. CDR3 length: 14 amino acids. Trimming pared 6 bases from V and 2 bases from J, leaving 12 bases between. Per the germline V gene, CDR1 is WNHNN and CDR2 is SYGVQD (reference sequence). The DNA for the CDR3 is TGCGCCAGCAGCTCAGGACAGACCACAGATACGCAGTATTTT. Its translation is CASSSGQTTDTQYF.

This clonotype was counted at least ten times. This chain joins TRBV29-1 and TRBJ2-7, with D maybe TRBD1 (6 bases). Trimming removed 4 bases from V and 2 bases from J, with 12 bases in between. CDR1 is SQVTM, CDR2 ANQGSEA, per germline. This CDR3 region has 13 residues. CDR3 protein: CSVGGQPAYEQYF. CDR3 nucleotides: TGCAGCGTTGGTGGACAGCCAGCCTACGAGCAGTACTTC.

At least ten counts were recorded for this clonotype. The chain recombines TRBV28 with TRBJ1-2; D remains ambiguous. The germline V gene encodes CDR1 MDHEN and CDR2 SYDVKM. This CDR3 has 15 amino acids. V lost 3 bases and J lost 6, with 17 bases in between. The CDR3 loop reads CASSFGSRIGDGYTF. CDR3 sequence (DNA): TGTGCCAGCAGTTTTGGATCTAGGATCGGGGATGGCTACACCTTC.

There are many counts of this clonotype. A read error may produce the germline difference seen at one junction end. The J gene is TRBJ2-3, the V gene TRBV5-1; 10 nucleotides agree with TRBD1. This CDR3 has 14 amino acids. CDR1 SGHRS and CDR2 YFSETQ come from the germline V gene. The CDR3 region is CASLGDRGTGTQYF. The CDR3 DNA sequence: TGCGCCAGCTTGGGGGACAGGGGCACAGGTACGCAGTATTTT.

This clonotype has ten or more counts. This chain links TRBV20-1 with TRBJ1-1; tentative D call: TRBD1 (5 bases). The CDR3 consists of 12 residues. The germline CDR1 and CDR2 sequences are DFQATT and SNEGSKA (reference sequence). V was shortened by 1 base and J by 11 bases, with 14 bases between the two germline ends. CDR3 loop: CSARGDGATAFF. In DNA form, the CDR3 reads TGCAGTGCTAGAGGGGACGGTGCGACCGCTTTCTTT.

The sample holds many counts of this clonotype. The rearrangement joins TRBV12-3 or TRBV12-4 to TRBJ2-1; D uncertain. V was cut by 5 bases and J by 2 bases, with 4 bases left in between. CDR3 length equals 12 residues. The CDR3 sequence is CASSPTYNEQFF. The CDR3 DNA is TGTGCCAGCAGTCCTACCTACAATGAGCAGTTCTTC.

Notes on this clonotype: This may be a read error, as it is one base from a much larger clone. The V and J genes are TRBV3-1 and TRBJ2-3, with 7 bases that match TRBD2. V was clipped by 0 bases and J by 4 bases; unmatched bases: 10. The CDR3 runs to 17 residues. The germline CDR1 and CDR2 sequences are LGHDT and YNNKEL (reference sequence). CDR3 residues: CASSQEIVGGTSDTQYF. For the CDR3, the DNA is TGTGCCAGCAGCCAAGAGATAGTGGGGGGGACCTCAGATACGCAGTATTTT.

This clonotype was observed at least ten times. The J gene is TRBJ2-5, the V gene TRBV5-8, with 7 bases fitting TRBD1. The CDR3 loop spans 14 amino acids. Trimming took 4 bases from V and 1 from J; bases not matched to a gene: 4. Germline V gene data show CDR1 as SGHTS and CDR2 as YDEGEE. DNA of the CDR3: TGTGCCAGCAGCGTTGACAGGGCCCAAGAGACCCAGTACTTC. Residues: CASSVDRAQETQYF.

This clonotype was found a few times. The CDR3 is CASRLGPSSYEQYF. The CDR3 DNA follows: TGTGCCAGCCGCCTTGGCCCGAGCTCCTACGAGCAGTACTTC. The chain carries TRBV12-3 or TRBV12-4 and TRBJ2-7; D gene uncertain. CDR3 length equals 14 residues. Trimming stripped 8 bases from V and 0 bases from J, with 14 bases between.

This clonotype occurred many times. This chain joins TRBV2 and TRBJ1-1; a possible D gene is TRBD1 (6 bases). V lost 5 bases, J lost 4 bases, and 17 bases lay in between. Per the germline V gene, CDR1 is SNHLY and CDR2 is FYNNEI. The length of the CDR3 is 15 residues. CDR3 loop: CASSSKKGVGTEAFF. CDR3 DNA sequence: TGTGCCAGCAGTTCCAAGAAGGGGGTGGGCACTGAAGCTTTCTTT.

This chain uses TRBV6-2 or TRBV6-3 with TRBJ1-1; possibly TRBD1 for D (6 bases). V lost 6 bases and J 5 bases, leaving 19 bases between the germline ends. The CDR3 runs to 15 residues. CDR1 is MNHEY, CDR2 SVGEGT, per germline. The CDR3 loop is CASRPRGGHGTEAFF. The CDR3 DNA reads TGTGCCAGCAGACCCCGCGGGGGGCATGGGACTGAAGCTTTCTTT.

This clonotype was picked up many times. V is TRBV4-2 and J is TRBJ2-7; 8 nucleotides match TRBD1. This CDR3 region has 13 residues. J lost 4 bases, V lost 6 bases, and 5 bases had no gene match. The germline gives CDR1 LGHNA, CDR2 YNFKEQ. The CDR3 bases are TGTGCCAGCAGGGGGGGACAGGCGTACGAGCAGTACTTC. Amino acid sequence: CASRGGQAYEQYF.

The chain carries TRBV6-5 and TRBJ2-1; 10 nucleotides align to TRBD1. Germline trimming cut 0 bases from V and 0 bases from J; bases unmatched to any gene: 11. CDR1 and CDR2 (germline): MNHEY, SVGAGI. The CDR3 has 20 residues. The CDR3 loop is CASSYSTRDRGPSSYNEQFF. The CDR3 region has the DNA TGTGCCAGCAGTTACTCGACACGGGACAGGGGCCCTAGCTCCTACAATGAGCAGTTCTTC.

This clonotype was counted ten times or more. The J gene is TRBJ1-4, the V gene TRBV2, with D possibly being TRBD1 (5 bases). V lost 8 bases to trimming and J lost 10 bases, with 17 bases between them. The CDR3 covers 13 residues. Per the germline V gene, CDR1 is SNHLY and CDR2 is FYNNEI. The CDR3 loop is CASGDGGWGKLFF. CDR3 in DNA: TGTGCCAGCGGGGACGGGGGGTGGGGAAAACTGTTTTTT.

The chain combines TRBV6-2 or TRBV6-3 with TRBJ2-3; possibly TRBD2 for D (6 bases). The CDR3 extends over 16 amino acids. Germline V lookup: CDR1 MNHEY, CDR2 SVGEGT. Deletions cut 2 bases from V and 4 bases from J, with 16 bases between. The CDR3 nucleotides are TGTGCCAGCAGTTACGGCCGGGAGTATGGCCCAGATACGCAGTATTTT. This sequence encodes CASSYGREYGPDTQYF.

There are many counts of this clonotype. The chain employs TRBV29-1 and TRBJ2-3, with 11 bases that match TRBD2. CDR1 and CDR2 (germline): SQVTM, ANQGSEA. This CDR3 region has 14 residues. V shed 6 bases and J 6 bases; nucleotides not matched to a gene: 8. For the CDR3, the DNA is TGCAGCGTCGGTAGCGGGGGGGCCTGGGATACGCAGTATTTT. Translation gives CSVGSGGAWDTQYF.

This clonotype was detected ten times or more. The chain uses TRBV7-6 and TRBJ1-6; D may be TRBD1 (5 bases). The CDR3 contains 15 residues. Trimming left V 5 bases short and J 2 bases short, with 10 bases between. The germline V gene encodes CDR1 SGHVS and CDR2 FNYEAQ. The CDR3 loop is CASSPRGPYNSPLHF. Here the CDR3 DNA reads TGTGCCAGCAGCCCGAGGGGTCCCTATAATTCACCCCTCCACTTT.

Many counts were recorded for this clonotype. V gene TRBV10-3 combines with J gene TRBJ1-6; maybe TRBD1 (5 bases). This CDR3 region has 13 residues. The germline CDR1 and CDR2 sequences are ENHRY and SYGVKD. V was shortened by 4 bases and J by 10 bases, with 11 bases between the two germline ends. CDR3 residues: CAISGRVGSPLHF. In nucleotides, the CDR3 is TGTGCCATCAGTGGCAGGGTCGGGTCACCCCTCCACTTT.

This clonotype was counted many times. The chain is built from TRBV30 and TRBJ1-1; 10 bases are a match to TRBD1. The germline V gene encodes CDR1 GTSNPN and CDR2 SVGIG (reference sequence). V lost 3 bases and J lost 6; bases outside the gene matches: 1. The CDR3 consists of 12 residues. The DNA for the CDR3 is TGTGCCTGGAGGACAGGGGGCTCTGAAGCTTTCTTT. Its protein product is CAWRTGGSEAFF. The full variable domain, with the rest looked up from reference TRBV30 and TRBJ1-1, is SQTIHQWPATLVQPVGSPLSLECTVEGTSNPNLYWYRQAAGRGLQLLFYSVGIGQISSEVPQNLSASRPQDRQFILSSKKLLLSDSGFYLCAWRTGGSEAFFGQGTRLTVV.

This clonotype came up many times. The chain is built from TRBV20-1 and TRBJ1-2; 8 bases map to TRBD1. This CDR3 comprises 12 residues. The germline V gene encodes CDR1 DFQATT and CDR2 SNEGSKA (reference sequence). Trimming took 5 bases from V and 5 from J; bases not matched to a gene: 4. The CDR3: CSAYRGGYGYTF. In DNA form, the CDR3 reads TGCAGTGCTTACAGGGGGGGATATGGCTACACCTTC.

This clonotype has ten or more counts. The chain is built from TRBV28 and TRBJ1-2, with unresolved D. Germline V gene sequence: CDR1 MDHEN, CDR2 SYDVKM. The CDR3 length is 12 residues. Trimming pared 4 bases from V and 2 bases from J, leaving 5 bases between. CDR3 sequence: CASSSRNYGYTF. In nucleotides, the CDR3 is TGTGCCAGCAGTTCCAGGAACTATGGCTACACCTTC.

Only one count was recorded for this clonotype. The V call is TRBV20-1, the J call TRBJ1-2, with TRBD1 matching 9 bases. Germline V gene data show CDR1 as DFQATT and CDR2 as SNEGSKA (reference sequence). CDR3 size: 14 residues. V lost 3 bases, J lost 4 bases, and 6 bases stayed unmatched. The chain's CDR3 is CSARPQDRGYGYTF. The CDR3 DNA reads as TGCAGTGCTAGGCCCCAGGACAGGGGCTATGGCTACACCTTC.